The TCR beta chain described here comes from a study of OX40 agonist ivuxolimab in advanced cancers. The overall study: Patients received the agonistic anti-OX40 (CD134) antibody ivuxolimab. Ivuxolimab was delivered to patients intravenously every 2 weeks at doses spanning 0.01 to 10 mg/kg. A history of anti-PD-1, anti-PD-L1 or anti-CTLA-4 therapy was acceptable, and approximately 41% had some. Study-level results: Circulating CD4+ and CD8+ T cells showed clonal expansion by week 6 at 0.1 to 3.0 mg/kg.

Worth noting for this clone: Antigen unknown.

The V gene lost 3 bases and the J gene lost 7 bases, with 10 bases spanning the gap. CDR1 and CDR2 from the germline V gene are DFQATT and SNEGSKA (reference sequence). The CDR3 sequence is 11 residues long. The assay was immunoSEQ multiplex PCR, and TCRdb's table has in-frame clones only and misses some. The sample consists of 90,000 to 100,000 clones, 90% to 97% of them appearing once. The clonotype originates from an adult with an advanced solid tumor such as melanoma, head and neck, liver or kidney cancer. The source was CD4+ or CD8+ T cells sorted from blood, collected in a trial of the OX40 agonist ivuxolimab. V is TRBV20-1 and J is TRBJ2-7; perhaps TRBD1 as D (5 bases). The CDR3 is CSARLKGEQYF. DNA of the CDR3: TGCAGTGCTAGGCTAAAGGGGGAGCAGTACTTC.